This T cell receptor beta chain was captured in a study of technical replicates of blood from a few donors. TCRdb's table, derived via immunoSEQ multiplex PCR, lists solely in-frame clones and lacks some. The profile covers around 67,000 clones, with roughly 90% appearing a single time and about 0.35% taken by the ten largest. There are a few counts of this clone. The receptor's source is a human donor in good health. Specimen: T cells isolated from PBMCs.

The CDR3 loop is CASSVVGANYGYTF. The CDR3 nucleotides read TGTGCCAGCAGCGTAGTAGGGGCTAACTATGGCTACACCTTC. The chain combines TRBV9 with TRBJ1-2, with D possibly TRBD1 on 5 matching bases. There are 14 residues in the CDR3. Germline V gives CDR1 SGDLS, CDR2 YYNGEE. V was shortened by 0 bases and J by 0 bases, with 6 bases between the two germline ends.